This entry concerns a single TCR beta chain. The data were obtained in a study of blood T cell repertoires in COVID-19. Study at large: The United States, Italy and Spain were the sources of the acute and convalescent COVID-19 samples.

Sequenced by immunoSEQ multiplex PCR; TCRdb stores in-frame clones only, minus some. The data contain under 450,000 clones, around nine tenths of them seen just once; the ten biggest clones take up less than 9%. Recruited during active infection, patients (from Seattle) were subsequently followed longitudinally. Sequencing input: peripheral blood. The receptor was derived from a woman between 55 and 75 years old with COVID-19, enrolled during active disease.

The CDR3 sequence is CASSQNGASYQETQYF. DNA of the CDR3: TGTGCCAGCAGCCAAAATGGAGCTTCCTACCAAGAGACCCAGTACTTC. The chain couples TRBV3-1 (or the pseudogene TRBV3-2) to TRBJ2-5; no reliable D call. Germline CDR1 LGHDT, CDR2 YNNKEL (reference sequence). V shed 2 bases and J shed 0 bases, with 13 bases lying between them. The CDR3 covers 16 residues.